This T cell receptor beta chain is from a study of blood T cell repertoires in COVID-19. At the level of the study: COVID-19 samples from acute and convalescent phases originated in the United States, Italy and Spain.

Under the authors' procedure: Amplified reference gene primers provided the basis for estimating nucleated cell counts. Generated by immunoSEQ multiplex PCR, the TCRdb table keeps only in-frame clones and is missing some. That table gives V, J and clone size, and the DNA gave D and trimming. The sample lists some 410,000 clones; around nine tenths were seen once. This CDR3 has 15 amino acids. CDR1 is MNHNS and CDR2 is SASEGT in the germline V gene. V lost 1 base and J 7 bases, leaving 14 bases between the germline ends. Sequencing was carried out using PBMCs or T cells enriched from blood (not recorded which). The chain has TRBV6-1 and TRBJ1-5, with D perhaps matching TRBD1 (5 bases). This receptor was identified in a woman in her 30s with acute COVID-19. CDR3 region: CASSEDGRETQPQHF. CDR3 coding DNA: TGTGCCAGCAGTGAAGATGGCAGGGAAACCCAGCCCCAGCATTTT.